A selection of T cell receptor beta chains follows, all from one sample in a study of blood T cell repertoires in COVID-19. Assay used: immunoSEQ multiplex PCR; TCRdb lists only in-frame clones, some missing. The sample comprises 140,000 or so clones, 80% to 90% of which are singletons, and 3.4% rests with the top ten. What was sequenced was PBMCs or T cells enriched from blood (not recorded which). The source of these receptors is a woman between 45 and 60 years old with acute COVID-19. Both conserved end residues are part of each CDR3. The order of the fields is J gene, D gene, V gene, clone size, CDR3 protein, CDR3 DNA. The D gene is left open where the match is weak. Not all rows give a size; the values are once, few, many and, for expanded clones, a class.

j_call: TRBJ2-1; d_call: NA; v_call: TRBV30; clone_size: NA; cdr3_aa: CAWSVTGREQFF; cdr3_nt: TGTGCCTGGAGTGTGACAGGGAGGGAGCAGTTCTTC
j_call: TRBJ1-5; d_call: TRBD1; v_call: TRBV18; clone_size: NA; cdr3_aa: CASSQTGGNQPQHF; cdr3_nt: TGTGCCAGCTCACAGACAGGGGGCAATCAGCCCCAGCATTTT
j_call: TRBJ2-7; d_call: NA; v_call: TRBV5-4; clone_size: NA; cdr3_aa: CASSFNHEQYF; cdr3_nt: TGTGCCAGCAGCTTCAATCACGAGCAGTACTTC
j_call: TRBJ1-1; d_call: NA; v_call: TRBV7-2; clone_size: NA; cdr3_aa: CASSLEARGETEAFF; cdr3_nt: TGTGCCAGCAGCTTAGAGGCCAGGGGAGAGACTGAAGCTTTCTTT
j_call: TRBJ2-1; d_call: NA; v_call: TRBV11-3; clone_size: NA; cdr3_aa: CASSLALLDSQQFF; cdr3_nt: TGTGCCAGCAGCTTAGCGCTCCTAGACAGCCAGCAGTTCTTC
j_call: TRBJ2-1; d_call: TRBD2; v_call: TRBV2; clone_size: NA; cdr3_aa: CASSELAENNEQFF; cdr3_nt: TGTGCCAGCAGTGAGCTAGCGGAAAACAATGAGCAGTTCTTC
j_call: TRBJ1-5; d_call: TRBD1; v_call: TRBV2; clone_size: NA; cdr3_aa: CASRKQGGSNQPQHF; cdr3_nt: TGTGCCAGCAGAAAACAGGGGGGCAGCAATCAGCCCCAGCATTTT
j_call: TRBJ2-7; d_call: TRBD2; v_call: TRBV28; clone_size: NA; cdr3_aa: CASSPGTSGSYEQYF; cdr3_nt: TGTGCCAGCAGTCCAGGGACTAGCGGGAGTTACGAGCAGTACTTC
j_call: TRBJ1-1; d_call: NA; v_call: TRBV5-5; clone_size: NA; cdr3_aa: CASSLVRSEAFF; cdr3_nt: TGTGCCAGCAGCTTGGTTCGTTCTGAAGCTTTCTTT
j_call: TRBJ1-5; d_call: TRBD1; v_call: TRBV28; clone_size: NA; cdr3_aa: CASRKGGQQPQHF; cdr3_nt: TGTGCCAGCAGAAAAGGGGGACAGCAGCCCCAGCATTTT
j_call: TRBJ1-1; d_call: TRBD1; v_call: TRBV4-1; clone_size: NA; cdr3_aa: CASSQTTGTNTEAFF; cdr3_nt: TGCGCCAGCAGCCAGACGACAGGGACGAACACTGAAGCTTTCTTT
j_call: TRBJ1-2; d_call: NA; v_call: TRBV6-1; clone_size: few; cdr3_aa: CASSETWANYGYTF; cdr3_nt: TGTGCCAGCAGTGAAACTTGGGCGAACTATGGCTACACCTTC
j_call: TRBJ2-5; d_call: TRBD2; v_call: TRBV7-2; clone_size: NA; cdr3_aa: CASSSLAGQETQYF; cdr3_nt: TGTGCCAGCAGTTCTCTAGCGGGACAAGAGACCCAGTACTTC
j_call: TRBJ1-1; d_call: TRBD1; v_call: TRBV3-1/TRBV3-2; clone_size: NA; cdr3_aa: CASRRGTGGLNTEAFF; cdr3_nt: TGTGCCAGCAGGAGAGGGACAGGGGGGTTGAACACTGAAGCTTTCTTT
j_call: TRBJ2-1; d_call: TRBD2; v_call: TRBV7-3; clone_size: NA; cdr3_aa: CASSSPSPTGLAGPYNEQFF; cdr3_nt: TGTGCCAGCAGCTCCCCCTCCCCGACAGGCCTAGCGGGACCCTACAATGAGCAGTTCTTC
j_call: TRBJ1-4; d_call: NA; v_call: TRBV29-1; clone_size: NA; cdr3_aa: CPWAFPTNEKLFF; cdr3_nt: TGCCCCTGGGCTTTCCCAACTAATGAAAAACTGTTTTTT